The source of this T cell receptor beta chain is a study of cytomegalovirus exposure and HLA in healthy donors. Findings and limits, study-wide: 87-base-pair reads could not separate some V segments, including TRBV6-2 and TRBV6-3. The authors reported that TCR beta sequences could predict HLA-A and HLA-B alleles. These predictions were accurate for most subjects in the first cohort. HLA alleles were associated with some 16,000 TCR beta sequences in a later analysis at 0.05 false discovery rate.

Trimming took 6 bases from V and 0 from J, leaving 8 bases between them. The germline V gene encodes CDR1 MNHEY and CDR2 SVGAGI. The CDR3 has 13 residues. The PCR contained 60 Vbeta and 13 Jbeta primers. Original handling: Later, tens of millions of unique TCR beta chains were counted in an analysis, and roughly 10 million of them were shared. Assay used: immunoSEQ multiplex PCR; TCRdb lists only in-frame clones, some missing. V, J and clone size were drawn from that table, and D and trimming were deduced from the DNA. Of under 95,000 clones in the sample, roughly 72% were seen once. Concerning this clone itself: Antigen specificity is unknown.

The receptor comes from a man aged 30 to 45 in good health and CMV-seropositive. Sequenced input: PBMCs. This chain connects TRBV6-5 to TRBJ1-1; D unclear. The chain's CDR3 is CASSYDLNTEAFF. The CDR3 DNA follows: TGTGCCAGCAGCTACGACTTGAACACTGAAGCTTTCTTT.